Included here is one TCR beta chain sequence, with context. What it recognizes is unknown. V lost 7 bases and J 1 base, leaving 10 bases between the germline ends. From germline, CDR1 is SQVTM and CDR2 ANQGSEA. The CDR3 has 12 residues. Selection for sequencing was limited to patients who had shown CD8+CD57+ cell expansion by flow cytometry. All patients were therapy-naive when blood was sampled. These data come from a study of CD8+CD57+ T cells in acquired aplastic anemia. Genomic DNA was employed as the template in profiling TCR beta VDJ and CDR3. TCRdb used MiXCR to reprocess the reads, holding one entry per CDR3 protein. The repertoire holds 150,000 to 160,000 distinct CDR3 sequences, with over 50% as singletons. Study conclusions and caveats: Almost 30 shared CD8+ CDR3s appeared highly expressed within patients' immunodominant clones.

The TCR comes from a human donor with aplastic anemia. The V gene is TRBV29-1, the J gene TRBJ1-1, with D uncertain. Specimen: sorted CD4+, CD8+, or CD8+CD57+ T cells (not recorded which) from PBMCs. The CDR3 nucleotides are TGCAGCGCCGTCAAGGGGAACACTGAAGCTTTCTTT. This translates into CSAVKGNTEAFF. The full variable domain, in which reference TRBV29-1 and TRBJ1-1 provide the parts outside the CDR3, is SAVISQKPSRDICQRGTSLTIQCQVDSQVTMMFWYRQQPGQSLTLIATANQGSEATYESGFVIDKFPISRPNLTFSTLTVSNMSPEDSSIYLCSAVKGNTEAFFGQGTRLTVV.